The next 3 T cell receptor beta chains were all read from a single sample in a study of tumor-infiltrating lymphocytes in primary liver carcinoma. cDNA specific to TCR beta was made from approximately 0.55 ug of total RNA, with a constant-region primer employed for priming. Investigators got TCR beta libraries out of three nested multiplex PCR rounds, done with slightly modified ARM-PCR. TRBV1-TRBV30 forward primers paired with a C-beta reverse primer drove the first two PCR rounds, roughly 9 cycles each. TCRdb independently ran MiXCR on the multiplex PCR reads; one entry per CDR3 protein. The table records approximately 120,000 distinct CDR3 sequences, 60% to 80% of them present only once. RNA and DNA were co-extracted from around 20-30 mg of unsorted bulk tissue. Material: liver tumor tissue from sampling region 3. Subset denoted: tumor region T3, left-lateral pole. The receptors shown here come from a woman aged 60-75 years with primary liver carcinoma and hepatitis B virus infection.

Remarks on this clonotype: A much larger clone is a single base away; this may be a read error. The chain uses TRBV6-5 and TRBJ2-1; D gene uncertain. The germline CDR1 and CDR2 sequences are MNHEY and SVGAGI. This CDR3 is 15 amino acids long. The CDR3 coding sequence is TGTGCCAGCAGTGTACTACCCTCTGCTTACAATGGGCAGTTCTTC. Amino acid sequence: CASSVLPSAYNGQFF.

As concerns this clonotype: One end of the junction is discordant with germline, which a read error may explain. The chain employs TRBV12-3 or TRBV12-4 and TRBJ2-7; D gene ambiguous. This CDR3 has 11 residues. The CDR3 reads CANSPGLEPYF. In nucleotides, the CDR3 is TGTGCCAACAGCCCCGGGCTCGAGCCGTACTTC.

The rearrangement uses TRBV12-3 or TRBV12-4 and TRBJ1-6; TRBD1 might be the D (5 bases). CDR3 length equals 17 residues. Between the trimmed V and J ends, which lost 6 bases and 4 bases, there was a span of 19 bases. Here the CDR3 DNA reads TGTGCCAGCAGCCCCTCTGAGGAGGGACCGTATAATTCACCCCTCCACTTT. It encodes CASSPSEEGPYNSPLHF.